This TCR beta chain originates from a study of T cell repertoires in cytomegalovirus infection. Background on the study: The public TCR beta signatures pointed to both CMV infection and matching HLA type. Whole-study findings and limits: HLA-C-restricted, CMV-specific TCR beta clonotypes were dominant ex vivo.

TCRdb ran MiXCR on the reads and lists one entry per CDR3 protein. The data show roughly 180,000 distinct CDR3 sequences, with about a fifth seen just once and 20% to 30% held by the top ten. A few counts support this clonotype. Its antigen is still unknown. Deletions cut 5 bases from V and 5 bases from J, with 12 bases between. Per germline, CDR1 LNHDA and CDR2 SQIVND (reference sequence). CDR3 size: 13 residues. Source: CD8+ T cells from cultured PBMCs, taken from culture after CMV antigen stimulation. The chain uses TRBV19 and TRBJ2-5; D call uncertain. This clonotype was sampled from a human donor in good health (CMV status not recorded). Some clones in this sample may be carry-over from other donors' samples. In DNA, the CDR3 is TGTGCCAGTAGTCCTCTAGACGGGGAGACCCAGTACTTC. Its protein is CASSPLDGETQYF.